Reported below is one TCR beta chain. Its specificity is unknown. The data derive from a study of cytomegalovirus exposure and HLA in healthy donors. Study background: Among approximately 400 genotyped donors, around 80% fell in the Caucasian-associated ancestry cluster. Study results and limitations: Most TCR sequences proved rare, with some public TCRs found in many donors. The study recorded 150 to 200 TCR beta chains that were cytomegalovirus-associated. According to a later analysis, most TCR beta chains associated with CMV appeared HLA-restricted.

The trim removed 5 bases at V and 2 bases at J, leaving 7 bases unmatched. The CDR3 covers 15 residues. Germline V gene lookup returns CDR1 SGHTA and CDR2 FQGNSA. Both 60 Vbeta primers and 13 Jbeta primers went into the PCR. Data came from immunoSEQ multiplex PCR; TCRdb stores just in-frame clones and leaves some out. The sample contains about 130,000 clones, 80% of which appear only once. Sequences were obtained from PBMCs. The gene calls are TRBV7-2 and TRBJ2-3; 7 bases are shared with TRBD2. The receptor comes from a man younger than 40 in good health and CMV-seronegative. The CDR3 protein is CASSPWGGYTDTQYF. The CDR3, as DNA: TGTGCCAGCAGCCCTTGGGGGGGGTACACAGATACGCAGTATTTT.